These T cell receptor beta chains were read from a single sample in a study of T cell changes during pregnancy in multiple sclerosis. The table came from immunoSEQ multiplex PCR; TCRdb's copy has only in-frame clones and leaves some out. The sample shows 40,000 to 45,000 clones, around 90% of them seen only once. The sequencing used CD4+ T cells from peripheral blood mononuclear cells, collected in the third trimester of pregnancy. The source of these receptors is a female donor with multiple sclerosis, enrolled in a pregnancy study. Both conserved end residues are part of each CDR3. D genes are given only for firm matches. Only some rows state a clone size, as once, few, many or a class for expanded clones.

d_gene,abundance,v_gene,j_gene,CDR3aa,CDR3nt
TRBD1,.,TRBV28,TRBJ1-5,CASSLHSSTGLSSNQPQHF,TGTGCCAGCAGTTTGCATTCCTCGACAGGGTTAAGCAGCAATCAGCCCCAGCATTTT
.,.,TRBV7-9,TRBJ2-3,CASSSEGVVDTQYF,TGTGCCAGCAGCTCAGAGGGGGTGGTGGATACGCAGTATTTT
TRBD2,.,TRBV29-1,TRBJ2-1,CSVARLAVISYNEQFF,TGCAGCGTTGCCCGACTAGCGGTGATCTCCTACAATGAGCAGTTCTTC
.,.,TRBV2,TRBJ2-2,CASSVARSYTGELFF,TGTGCCAGCAGTGTGGCGCGGTCTTACACCGGGGAGCTGTTTTTT
TRBD1,.,TRBV5-1,TRBJ2-7,CASSWGTGGAYEQYF,TGCGCCAGCAGCTGGGGGACAGGGGGAGCCTACGAGCAGTACTTC
.,.,TRBV6-1,TRBJ2-4,CASARRDSEGNIQYF,TGTGCCAGCGCAAGAAGGGACTCCGAAGGTAACATTCAGTACTTC
.,.,TRBV5-6,TRBJ1-1,CASSLLGVENEAFF,TGTGCCAGCAGCTTGTTGGGAGTCGAAAATGAAGCTTTCTTT
TRBD1,.,TRBV18,TRBJ2-5,CASSQDRGETQYF,TGTGCCAGCTCACAAGACAGGGGGGAGACCCAGTACTTC
TRBD1,.,TRBV7-7,TRBJ1-2,CASSLKGQGDYGYTF,TGTGCTAGCAGCTTAAAGGGACAGGGAGACTATGGCTACACCTTC
TRBD2,once,TRBV28,TRBJ2-1,CASSPGTSGRAEQFF,TGTGCCAGCAGTCCCGGGACTAGCGGGAGGGCCGAGCAGTTCTTC
.,.,TRBV7-2,TRBJ2-5,CASSSERPVLQETQYF,TGTGCCAGCAGCTCCGAACGCCCAGTTCTCCAAGAGACCCAGTACTTC
.,.,TRBV27,TRBJ2-3,CASSLTGNTDTQYF,TGTGCCAGCAGTTTGACGGGAAACACAGATACGCAGTATTTT
TRBD1,once,TRBV7-2,TRBJ2-7,CASSLASGTARNEQYF,TGTGCCAGCAGCTTAGCGTCTGGGACAGCCAGGAACGAGCAGTACTTC
TRBD1,.,TRBV19,TRBJ2-5,CASRGTGGSQETQYF,TGTGCCAGTAGGGGGACAGGGGGCAGCCAAGAGACCCAGTACTTC
.,.,TRBV7-2,TRBJ2-5,CASSSVIGTQYF,TGTGCCAGCAGCTCAGTCATTGGGACCCAGTACTTC
TRBD2,.,TRBV7-9,TRBJ2-3,CASSLTSGSGTDTQYF,TGTGCCAGCAGCCTGACTAGCGGGAGTGGCACAGATACGCAGTATTTT
TRBD2,.,TRBV14,TRBJ2-5,CASSQNSALAGGKTQYF,TGTGCCAGCAGCCAAAATTCCGCCCTAGCGGGAGGAAAGACCCAGTACTTC
TRBD2,.,TRBV28,TRBJ2-1,CASSGAGGGDEQFF,TGTGCCAGCAGCGGGGCGGGAGGTGGCGATGAGCAGTTCTTC
TRBD2,.,TRBV29-1,TRBJ2-1,CSERTSGLSNEQFF,TGCAGCGAGCGGACTAGCGGGTTAAGCAATGAGCAGTTCTTC
.,.,TRBV7-9,TRBJ2-2,CASSFLEVGTGELFF,TGTGCCAGCAGCTTCCTGGAGGTGGGCACCGGGGAGCTGTTTTTT
.,.,TRBV21-1,TRBJ2-7,CASSKEEGGTREQYF,TGTGCCAGCAGCAAAGAAGAGGGAGGGACTCGGGAGCAGTACTTC
.,.,TRBV6-4,TRBJ2-1,CASSAQGGPQGEQFF,TGTGCCAGCAGTGCTCAGGGGGGACCACAGGGTGAGCAGTTCTTC
.,.,TRBV9,TRBJ2-2,CASSARGSSNTGELFF,TGTGCCAGCAGTGCTAGGGGTTCCTCGAACACCGGGGAGCTGTTTTTT
TRBD2,.,TRBV5-6,TRBJ2-1,CASSLGASGNEQFF,TGTGCCAGCAGCTTGGGGGCTAGCGGCAATGAGCAGTTCTTC
TRBD2,.,TRBV18,TRBJ2-5,CASSRLGLAGGETQYF,TGTGCCAGCTCTCGTCTCGGGCTAGCGGGAGGAGAGACCCAGTACTTC
.,.,TRBV11-2,TRBJ2-2,CASSLVAANTGELFF,TGTGCCAGCAGCTTAGTGGCAGCGAACACCGGGGAGCTGTTTTTT
.,.,TRBV28,TRBJ2-7,CASSLRGTPYYEQYF,TGTGCCAGCAGTTTAAGGGGCACACCTTACTACGAGCAGTACTTC
TRBD1,few,TRBV7-6,TRBJ2-1,CASSRGQGGEQFF,TGTGCCAGCAGCCGGGGACAGGGCGGTGAGCAGTTCTTC
TRBD1,.,TRBV4-1,TRBJ1-2,CASSQAGTGSNYGYTF,TGCGCCAGCAGCCAAGCGGGGACAGGGTCCAACTATGGCTACACCTTC